Below, 23 T cell receptor beta chains from the same sample are listed, as sequenced in a study of shared clonotypes between healthy human individuals. The protocol was immunoSEQ multiplex PCR, while the TCRdb copy is restricted to in-frame clones and leaves out a portion. The data contain about 2.2 million clones, 80% to 95% of them singletons. Naive CD8 populations comprised CD45RO-negative cells positively selected for CCR7, excluding terminally differentiated effector memory CD45RA+ cells. Specimen: naive CD8+ T cells from PBMCs. The source of these receptors is a man aged 18 to 35 in good health. Some clones in this sample may be carry-over from other donors' samples.

CDR3 coding DNA: TGTGCCAGCAGTCCCTCCCCATTGGCTGCCGGCCATGAGCAGTTCTTC. It yields the protein CASSPSPLAAGHEQFF. This chain joins TRBV27 and TRBJ2-1; the D is unclear. V was cut by 5 bases and J by 8 bases, with 22 bases left in between. Germline values: CDR1 MNHEY, CDR2 SMNVEV (reference sequence). CDR3 length equals 16 residues.

The J gene is TRBJ2-7, the V gene TRBV2, with D uncertain. This CDR3 is 14 amino acids long. Trimming cost V 7 bases and J 0 bases, with 13 bases left between them. CDR1 is SNHLY, CDR2 FYNNEI, per germline. Here the CDR3 reads CASKSGGFSYEQYF. The CDR3, as DNA: TGTGCCAGCAAGTCGGGTGGCTTCTCCTACGAGCAGTACTTC.

The J gene is TRBJ2-7, the V gene TRBV7-9; 7 bases agree with TRBD2. CDR1 SEHNR and CDR2 FQNEAQ come from the germline V gene (reference sequence). CDR3 length: 13 residues. With V trimmed by 5 bases and J by 3 bases, 4 bases remained unmatched. The DNA of the CDR3 is TGTGCCAGCAGCGCGGGACTACTCTACGAGCAGTACTTC. Translated, it gives CASSAGLLYEQYF.

The rearrangement uses TRBV10-2 and TRBJ2-2, with D unresolved. Trimming took 3 bases from V and 6 from J, leaving 8 bases between them. Germline V gene lookup returns CDR1 WSHSY and CDR2 SAAADI. The length of the CDR3 is 13 residues. CDR3 in DNA: TGCGCCAGCAGTGAAGGGTTTGCCGGGGAGCTGTTTTTT. It specifies CASSEGFAGELFF.

The chain has TRBV7-9 and TRBJ2-1, with 8 bases lining up with TRBD1. The germline V gene encodes CDR1 SEHNR and CDR2 FQNEAQ (reference sequence). The CDR3 length is 15 residues. After removal of 5 bases from V and 2 bases from J, the junction contained 5 bases not matched to a gene. CDR3 DNA: TGTGCCAGCAGCCCGAGGACAGGGCCCTACAATGAGCAGTTCTTC. Translation: CASSPRTGPYNEQFF.

The chain links TRBV7-6 to TRBJ1-3; maybe TRBD1 (6 bases). Trimming shortened V by 5 bases and J by 4 bases, and 15 bases separated the two germline ends. The CDR3 consists of 15 residues. Germline lookup yields CDR1 SGHVS and CDR2 FNYEAQ. CDR3 residues: CASSALQGAGNTIYF. CDR3 bases: TGTGCCAGCAGCGCCCTACAGGGTGCAGGAAACACCATATATTTT.

V is TRBV19 and J is TRBJ2-7; the D call may be TRBD1 or TRBD2 (5 bases each). Trimming took 3 bases from V and 3 from J, leaving 15 bases between them. Germline lookup yields CDR1 LNHDA and CDR2 SQIVND (reference sequence). The CDR3 totals 15 residues. The CDR3 region is CASSMSGLGDYEQYF. CDR3 bases: TGTGCCAGTAGTATGAGCGGCCTAGGGGACTACGAGCAGTACTTC. The whole variable domain, remainder taken from reference TRBV19 and TRBJ2-7, is DGGITQSPKYLFRKEGQNVTLSCEQNLNHDAMYWYRQDPGQGLRLIYYSQIVNDFQKGDIAEGYSVSREKKESFPLTVTSAQKNPTAFYLCASSMSGLGDYEQYFGPGTRLTVT.

The chain combines TRBV2 with TRBJ2-7; 8 bases fit TRBD2. V dropped 6 bases and J dropped 0; count of bases not matched to a gene: 4. Germline assignment: CDR1 SNHLY and CDR2 FYNNEI. The CDR3 runs to 14 residues. The CDR3 reads CASRGAGASYEQYF. The CDR3 bases are TGTGCCAGCAGGGGAGCGGGAGCCTCCTACGAGCAGTACTTC.

The chain has TRBV6-6 and TRBJ2-4; D is perhaps TRBD1 (6 bases). Trimming left V 6 bases short and J 0 bases short, with 12 bases between. CDR1 is MNHNY, CDR2 SVGAGI, per germline (reference sequence). The length of the CDR3 is 15 residues. In nucleotides, the CDR3 is TGTGCCAGCAGACCAGGGGTCCTAGCCAAAAACATTCAGTACTTC. Translated: CASRPGVLAKNIQYF.

The rearrangement links TRBV4-1 to TRBJ2-3; weak D call: TRBD1 (5 bases). Germline V gene lookup returns CDR1 MGHRA and CDR2 YSYEKL. V lost 1 base and J 3 bases, leaving 14 bases between the germline ends. The CDR3 loop spans 16 amino acids. For the CDR3, the DNA is TGCGCCAGCAGCCAAGTAAGGGGTCAGAATACAGATACGCAGTATTTT. Protein: CASSQVRGQNTDTQYF.

The rearrangement uses TRBV21-1 and TRBJ1-1. TRBV21-1 is deemed a pseudogene. The CDR3 length is 16 residues. DNA for the CDR3: TGTGCCAGATACTCGTCGGGGGGCCGGGTGCGAACTGAAGCTTTCTTT. Protein product: CARYSSGGRVRTEAFF.

The rearrangement links TRBV7-6 to TRBJ2-7, with D unclear. CDR3 length: 14 residues. The V end lost 1 base, the J end lost 6 bases, and 13 bases lay between the germline ends. From germline, CDR1 is SGHVS and CDR2 FNYEAQ. CDR3 loop: CASSLGASGIEQYF. CDR3 nucleotides: TGTGCCAGCAGCTTAGGCGCATCAGGTATCGAGCAGTACTTC.

The chain links TRBV19 to TRBJ1-1; D is undetermined. The germline gives CDR1 LNHDA, CDR2 SQIVND (reference sequence). V shed 7 bases and J shed 6 bases, with 12 bases lying between them. The CDR3 contains 12 residues. The CDR3 sequence is CASKKGGAEAFF. The CDR3 DNA reads TGTGCCAGTAAAAAGGGTGGGGCTGAAGCTTTCTTT.

The gene calls are TRBV29-1 and TRBJ2-3; tentatively, D is TRBD2 (6 bases). Trimming left V 5 bases short and J 4 bases short, with 25 bases between. CDR3 length equals 17 residues. Looked up from germline, CDR1 is SQVTM and CDR2 is ANQGSEA. This CDR3 reads CSVNSGGLGPRADTQYF. CDR3 in DNA: TGCAGCGTTAATTCTGGAGGGCTGGGGCCTAGAGCAGATACGCAGTATTTT.

A remark on this clone: Other DNA sequences of this sample code for an identical CDR3. V usage is TRBV10-3 and J usage is TRBJ2-7, with D unclear. Between the trimmed V and J ends, which lost 5 bases and 1 base, there was a span of 9 bases. The CDR3 contains 13 residues. CDR1 and CDR2 from the germline V gene are ENHRY and SYGVKD. CDR3 region: CAISPDGSYEQYF. DNA of the CDR3: TGTGCCATCAGTCCTGACGGATCCTACGAGCAGTACTTC.

The V and J genes are TRBV18 and TRBJ2-5; unclear D gene. V lost 3 bases, J lost 2 bases, and 10 bases lay in between. Germline V gene data show CDR1 as KGHSH and CDR2 as LQKENI. The length of the CDR3 is 14 residues. This CDR3 is CASSPPMRQETQYF. CDR3 nucleotide sequence: TGTGCCAGCTCACCCCCCATGAGGCAAGAGACCCAGTACTTC.

This chain connects TRBV2 to TRBJ2-1, with D unclear. Trimming removed 2 bases from V and 8 bases from J, with 7 bases in between. The germline gives CDR1 SNHLY, CDR2 FYNNEI. The CDR3 runs to 12 residues. This CDR3 is CASSELVYEQFF. The CDR3 region has the DNA TGTGCCAGCAGTGAACTAGTTTATGAGCAGTTCTTC. Together with reference TRBV2 and TRBJ2-1, the CDR3 gives the full variable domain: EPEVTQTPSHQVTQMGQEVILRCVPISNHLYFYWYRQILGQKVEFLVSFYNNEISEKSEIFDDQFSVERPDGSNFTLKIRSTKLEDSAMYFCASSELVYEQFFGPGTRLTVL.

This sequence joins TRBV28 and TRBJ1-2; D is uncertain. This CDR3 comprises 12 residues. Germline V gene lookup returns CDR1 MDHEN and CDR2 SYDVKM. V was cut by 5 bases and J by 5 bases, with 9 bases left in between. The DNA of the CDR3 is TGTGCCAGCAGTCCAACGCGTTATGGCTACACCTTC. It is translated as CASSPTRYGYTF.

The chain is built from TRBV5-3 and TRBJ2-1; D may be TRBD2 (6 bases). TRBV5-3 is marked as an open reading frame, function uncertain. The CDR3 is made up of 16 amino acids. V lost 3 bases and J 5 bases, leaving 18 bases between the germline ends. The CDR3 loop is CARSSFGLACDNEQFF. In nucleotides, the CDR3 is TGTGCCAGAAGCTCTTTCGGGCTAGCGTGTGACAATGAGCAGTTCTTC.

The chain joins TRBV30 to TRBJ2-1; maybe TRBD2 (6 bases). This CDR3 has 17 residues. Germline V gene lookup returns CDR1 GTSNPN and CDR2 SVGIG (reference sequence). The ends were cut back, 3 bases at V and 2 bases at J, with 20 bases in the middle. The CDR3 DNA sequence: TGTGCCTGGAGCCACCCTCCCTGGGAGGCCACCTACAATGAGCAGTTCTTC. Residues: CAWSHPPWEATYNEQFF. Using reference TRBV30 and TRBJ2-1 for the parts outside the CDR3, the full variable domain is SQTIHQWPATLVQPVGSPLSLECTVEGTSNPNLYWYRQAAGRGLQLLFYSVGIGQISSEVPQNLSASRPQDRQFILSSKKLLLSDSGFYLCAWSHPPWEATYNEQFFGPGTRLTVL.

The V and J genes are TRBV5-1 and TRBJ1-4; 7 nucleotides match TRBD1. The CDR3 extends over 15 amino acids. The V gene end was trimmed by 4 bases and the J gene end by 2 bases; junction bases not matched to a gene: 5. The germline CDR1 and CDR2 sequences are SGHRS and YFSETQ. CDR3 amino acids: CASSPRDSTNEKLFF. In DNA form, the CDR3 reads TGCGCCAGCAGCCCCCGGGACAGTACTAATGAAAAACTGTTTTTT.

This rearrangement joins TRBV19 to TRBJ2-1, with unresolved D. The CDR3 consists of 14 residues. CDR1 is LNHDA and CDR2 is SQIVND in the germline V gene (reference sequence). The V and J ends lost 3 bases and 2 bases respectively, with 8 bases between them. CDR3 amino acids: CASSIFGAYNEQFF. Written as DNA, the CDR3 is TGTGCCAGTAGTATCTTCGGAGCCTACAATGAGCAGTTCTTC.

The sample holds a few counts of this clone. The chain is built from TRBV7-9 and TRBJ1-1; D gene unclear. The CDR3 is 12 residues long. Trimming removed 7 bases from V and 1 base from J, with 7 bases in between. The V gene's germline CDR1 is SEHNR and CDR2 FQNEAQ (reference sequence). In DNA, the CDR3 is TGTGCCAGCACTCGGGGGAACACTGAAGCTTTCTTT. As protein: CASTRGNTEAFF.